Following are 15 T cell receptor beta chains from one sample sequenced in a study of shared clonotypes between healthy human individuals. Sequencing was performed with immunoSEQ multiplex PCR; in TCRdb, only in-frame clones are kept and a portion is missing. The sample holds approximately 100,000 clones, around 71% seen once. The sequencing input was memory CD8+ T cells sorted from blood. Subset specified: CD45RO+ cells pooled with CCR7-negative TemRA cells. The receptor set was obtained from a woman in her 30s in good health.

The genes are TRBV27 and TRBJ2-4; D remains ambiguous. The CDR3 runs 14 residues. V lost 2 bases to trimming and J lost 6 bases, with 11 bases between them. The germline V gene has CDR1 MNHEY and CDR2 SMNVEV (reference sequence). The CDR3 region has the DNA TGTGCCAGCAGTTTAACGATGACGGGAAACATTCAGTACTTC. Residues: CASSLTMTGNIQYF.

J is TRBJ2-3 and V is TRBV5-1; a weak D match, TRBD2 (6 bases). Trimming shortened V by 0 bases and J by 2 bases, and 10 bases separated the two germline ends. This CDR3 has 15 amino acids. Germline V gene lookup returns CDR1 SGHRS and CDR2 YFSETQ. CDR3 sequence reads: CASSLAGAHTDTQYF. The CDR3, as DNA: TGCGCCAGCAGCTTGGCGGGAGCCCACACAGATACGCAGTATTTT.

This clone was seen only a few times. The chain uses TRBV11-1 and TRBJ2-1, with 9 bases identical to TRBD1. Looked up from germline, CDR1 is SGHAT and CDR2 is FQDESV (reference sequence). The V gene end was trimmed by 1 base and the J gene end by 1 base; junction bases not matched to a gene: 2. This CDR3 comprises 16 residues. The CDR3 sequence: CASSLGTGDSYNEQFF. CDR3 sequence (DNA): TGTGCCAGCAGCTTAGGGACAGGGGATTCCTACAATGAGCAGTTCTTC.

This clone has more than one count but fewer than ten. The J gene is TRBJ1-1, the V gene TRBV7-8; a possible D gene is TRBD1 (5 bases). The germline V and J ends were trimmed by 1 base and 6 bases, with 12 bases remaining between them. The CDR3 totals 14 residues. Germline V gene lookup returns CDR1 SGHVS and CDR2 FQNEAQ. As DNA, the CDR3 is TGTGCCAGCAGCTTAGGAGGGACTGGCGCTGAAGCTTTCTTT. Translating it yields CASSLGGTGAEAFF.

The V and J genes are TRBV5-6 and TRBJ2-6, with 8 bases lining up with TRBD2. From germline, CDR1 is SGHDT and CDR2 YYEEEE. This CDR3 is built from 18 residues. J was trimmed by 2 bases and V by 3 bases; bases with no gene match: 10. The CDR3 spells CASSSLGTRETGANVLTF. The CDR3 bases are TGTGCCAGCAGCTCGTTGGGGACTAGGGAAACTGGGGCCAACGTCCTGACTTTC.

The CDR3 coding sequence is TGTGCCAGCAGCCAGGAGGAAGGGGGGCCTTACGAGCAGTACTTC. Residues: CASSQEEGGPYEQYF. V is TRBV5-4 and J is TRBJ2-7; D may match TRBD1 or TRBD2 (6 bases each). The germline gives CDR1 SGHNT, CDR2 YYREEE (reference sequence). This CDR3 has 15 residues. Trimming left V 4 bases short and J 4 bases short, with 18 bases between.

The J gene is TRBJ2-4, the V gene TRBV28; 8 nucleotides agree with TRBD2. V was clipped by 2 bases and J by 4 bases; unmatched bases: 7. This CDR3 contains 16 residues. CDR1 is MDHEN and CDR2 is SYDVKM in the germline V gene. CDR3 sequence reads: CASSLGLAILKNIQYF. The CDR3 DNA is TGTGCCAGCAGTTTAGGACTAGCCATCCTAAAAAACATTCAGTACTTC.

The rearrangement joins TRBV6-5 to TRBJ2-7; D is perhaps TRBD1 (6 bases). With 4 bases removed from V and 5 bases from J, the gap between germline ends came to 15 bases. This CDR3 has 14 residues. Germline V CDR1 and CDR2: MNHEY, SVGAGI. In DNA, the CDR3 is TGTGCCAGCAGTTTGGGGTGGGGGCGGAACGAGCAGTACTTC. As protein: CASSLGWGRNEQYF.

This clone appeared a few times. In the same sample, other DNA sequences code for this CDR3. The chain uses TRBV27 and TRBJ1-1; TRBD1 might be the D (5 bases). CDR1 is MNHEY, CDR2 SMNVEV, per germline (reference sequence). The V and J ends lost 3 bases and 4 bases respectively, with 9 bases between them. CDR3 length: 13 residues. In DNA, the CDR3 is TGTGCCAGCAGTTTTGGGACGGGCACTGAAGCTTTCTTT. Residues: CASSFGTGTEAFF.

V gene TRBV5-8 combines with J gene TRBJ2-3; D not resolved. The length of the CDR3 is 14 residues. Trimming shortened V by 5 bases and J by 2 bases, and 12 bases separated the two germline ends. Germline CDR1 and CDR2: SGHTS and YDEGEE. The CDR3 sequence: CASSQTPYTDTQYF. In nucleotides, the CDR3 is TGTGCCAGCAGTCAAACCCCCTACACAGATACGCAGTATTTT.

The chain carries TRBV30 and TRBJ1-1, with TRBD1 matching 7 bases. The germline V gene encodes CDR1 GTSNPN and CDR2 SVGIG (reference sequence). V was pared by 0 bases and J by 5 bases, with 6 bases of the junction left unmatched. The CDR3 spans 14 residues. The CDR3 nucleotides read TGTGCCTGGAGTGTACAGGGGTTGTGGACTGAAGCTTTCTTT. Translating it yields CAWSVQGLWTEAFF.

This clone occurred a few times. The chain has TRBV6-5 and TRBJ1-1; D gene unclear. Per the germline V gene, CDR1 is MNHEY and CDR2 is SVGAGI. Between the trimmed V and J ends, which lost 0 bases and 4 bases, there was a span of 15 bases. The CDR3 covers 16 residues. The CDR3 sequence: CASSYSFTGIGTEAFF. The CDR3 DNA reads as TGTGCCAGCAGTTACTCGTTTACCGGTATTGGCACTGAAGCTTTCTTT.

The chain recombines TRBV28 with TRBJ2-1; D possibly corresponds to TRBD1 (6 bases). CDR3 length: 16 amino acids. Trimming stripped 6 bases from V and 7 bases from J, with 22 bases between. Germline V gene data show CDR1 as MDHEN and CDR2 as SYDVKM. The DNA for the CDR3 is TGTGCCAGCAGCCCTAATACCGGTTTTACAGGGAATGAGCAGTTCTTC. Translated: CASSPNTGFTGNEQFF. The full variable domain, rest sourced from reference TRBV28 and TRBJ2-1, is DVKVTQSSRYLVKRTGEKVFLECVQDMDHENMFWYRQDPGLGLRLIYFSYDVKMKEKGDIPEGYSVSREKKERFSLILESASTNQTSMYLCASSPNTGFTGNEQFFGPGTRLTVL.

CDR3 region: CASSEGPPGEQYF. The CDR3 DNA is TGTGCCAGCAGTGAAGGGCCCCCGGGCGAGCAGTACTTC. The chain carries TRBV6-1 and TRBJ2-7, with D unresolved. Trimming pared 1 base from V and 6 bases from J, leaving 10 bases between. The CDR3 runs to 13 residues. Germline CDR1 MNHNS, CDR2 SASEGT.

The table lists this clone with many counts. This rearrangement joins TRBV25-1 to TRBJ2-1; D ambiguous. This CDR3 is 13 amino acids long. V was trimmed by 2 bases and J by 5 bases, leaving 7 bases between them. CDR1 is MGHDK, CDR2 SYGVNS, per germline. In DNA, the CDR3 is TGTGCCAGCAGTGAACCAAAAAACAATGAGCAGTTCTTC. Protein: CASSEPKNNEQFF.